The 22 T cell receptor beta chains below come from one sample, sequenced in a study of T cells in Graves' hyperthyroidism and ophthalmopathy. The source material, RNA transcripts, was used to amplify TCR beta CDR3 regions. First-round RT-PCR of the TCR CDR3 relied on the HTBI primer set. TCRdb independently ran MiXCR on the multiplex PCR reads; one entry per CDR3 protein. The sample has about 210,000 distinct CDR3 sequences; 15% to 20% are singletons. The specimen sequenced was blood. The source is a man aged 45 to 65 with Graves' hyperthyroidism.

The chain employs TRBV10-1 and TRBJ2-3, with D maybe TRBD2 (6 bases). This CDR3 is built from 16 residues. Per germline, CDR1 WNHNN and CDR2 SYGVQD (reference sequence). Between the trimmed V and J ends, which lost 6 bases and 1 base, there was a span of 17 bases. The CDR3 sequence: CASSSGAGPGTDTQYF. CDR3 coding DNA: TGCGCCAGCAGCTCTGGCGCGGGACCGGGCACAGATACGCAGTATTTT.

This clonotype was detected many times. The chain uses TRBV28 and TRBJ2-7; 7 bases are shared with TRBD2. Germline V gene sequence: CDR1 MDHEN, CDR2 SYDVKM. The junction had 8 bases not matched to a gene; V was cut back by 5 bases and J by 4 bases. This CDR3 is built from 14 residues. CDR3 DNA sequence: TGTGCCAGCAGTCCTCCGGGACTAACGTACGAGCAGTACTTC. Its translation: CASSPPGLTYEQYF. Filled out from reference TRBV28 and TRBJ2-7, the complete variable domain reads DVKVTQSSRYLVKRTGEKVFLECVQDMDHENMFWYRQDPGLGLRLIYFSYDVKMKEKGDIPEGYSVSREKKERFSLILESASTNQTSMYLCASSPPGLTYEQYFGPGTRLTVT.

This clonotype was observed a handful of times. This sequence joins TRBV9 and TRBJ1-5; tentative D call: TRBD1 (6 bases). Germline V gene data show CDR1 as SGDLS and CDR2 as YYNGEE. The CDR3 loop spans 15 amino acids. V was trimmed by 3 bases and J by 7 bases, leaving 17 bases between them. CDR3 in DNA: TGTGCCAGCAGCGCAGGGGTATACAGCGGGCAGCCCCAGCATTTT. Translation gives CASSAGVYSGQPQHF.

This clonotype was found a few times. In DNA form, the CDR3 reads TGTGCCAGTGGGGGGCACGGCTATGGCTACACCTTC. Encoded protein: CASGGHGYGYTF. The chain is built from TRBV19 and TRBJ1-2; D may be TRBD1 (6 bases). Germline V lookup: CDR1 LNHDA, CDR2 SQIVND (reference sequence). The CDR3 totals 12 residues. Between the trimmed V and J ends, which lost 8 bases and 4 bases, there was a span of 11 bases.

This clonotype turned up a few times. The rearrangement joins TRBV7-3 to TRBJ2-1; D call uncertain. CDR1 SGHTA and CDR2 FQGTGA come from the germline V gene. The length of the CDR3 is 15 residues. V lost 0 bases and J lost 5, with 11 bases in between. The CDR3 loop is CASSLTLNVNNEQFF. The CDR3 nucleotides read TGTGCCAGCAGCTTAACACTGAATGTAAACAATGAGCAGTTCTTC.

This clonotype appeared many times. The chain employs TRBV6-5 and TRBJ1-1; D gene ambiguous. Trimming pared 4 bases from V and 4 bases from J, leaving 13 bases between. This CDR3 comprises 14 residues. Germline V gives CDR1 MNHEY, CDR2 SVGAGI. This chain's CDR3 is CASSLPGLGTEAFF. For the CDR3, the DNA is TGTGCCAGCAGTTTACCCGGATTAGGCACTGAAGCTTTCTTT.

This clonotype was counted at least ten times. The V call is TRBV5-1, the J call TRBJ2-1, with D perhaps matching TRBD1 or TRBD2 (5 bases each). Trimming took off 4 bases at V and 9 bases at J, with 17 bases between the two ends. The CDR3 contains 14 residues. CDR1 is SGHRS and CDR2 is YFSETQ in the germline V gene. The DNA of the CDR3 is TGCGCCAGCAGCACGGGACGCCAGGAACGTGAGCAGTTCTTC. It encodes CASSTGRQEREQFF.

This clonotype was detected ten times or more. The chain combines TRBV6-1 with TRBJ1-3; D is unclear. V was cut by 1 base and J by 4 bases, with 5 bases left in between. Germline-derived CDR1 and CDR2 are MNHNS and SASEGT. The CDR3 runs 13 residues. CDR3 protein: CASSEEAGNTIYF. The CDR3 DNA is TGTGCCAGCAGTGAAGAGGCGGGAAACACCATATATTTT.

This clonotype was seen many times. The J gene is TRBJ2-7, the V gene TRBV20-1, with 8 positions matching TRBD2. The germline V gene encodes CDR1 DFQATT and CDR2 SNEGSKA (reference sequence). V lost 0 bases and J lost 6; bases outside the gene matches: 7. The CDR3 is 14 residues long. CDR3 sequence: CSARDSAGLGEQYF. CDR3 coding DNA: TGCAGTGCTAGAGATTCTGCGGGACTAGGCGAGCAGTACTTC.

This clonotype was counted ten times or more. This chain links TRBV7-9 with TRBJ2-4; 10 nucleotides line up with TRBD1. Germline CDR1 and CDR2: SEHNR and FQNEAQ (reference sequence). The J segment lost 1 base and the V segment lost 5 bases, leaving 8 bases of the junction unmatched. The CDR3 loop spans 17 amino acids. In DNA, the CDR3 is TGTGCCAGCAGCCCGACAGGGGGCGGTCGGGCCAAAAACATTCAGTACTTC. As protein: CASSPTGGGRAKNIQYF.

For the CDR3, the DNA is TGTGCCAGCGGGGGGCACGGCTACGAGCAGTACTTC. Its translation: CASGGHGYEQYF. This chain links TRBV6-9 with TRBJ2-7; D might be TRBD1 or TRBD2, each matching 6 bases. This CDR3 has 12 residues. V lost 8 bases, J lost 3 bases, and 11 bases lay in between. Germline values: CDR1 MNHGY, CDR2 SVAAGI.

This clonotype was found many times. This chain uses TRBV24-1 with TRBJ2-1, with 7 bases aligning to TRBD1. CDR3 length equals 15 residues. Looked up from germline, CDR1 is KGHDR and CDR2 is SFDVKD. Germline trimming cut 2 bases from V and 6 bases from J; bases unmatched to any gene: 6. The CDR3: CATSDSGTASNEQFF. The CDR3 nucleotides read TGTGCCACCAGTGATTCGGGGACAGCTTCCAATGAGCAGTTCTTC.

The genes are TRBV19 and TRBJ2-7; the D call may be TRBD1 or TRBD2 (5 bases each). Trimming pared 4 bases from V and 7 bases from J, leaving 11 bases between. Germline V gene sequence: CDR1 LNHDA, CDR2 SQIVND (reference sequence). The CDR3 extends over 12 amino acids. This CDR3 is CASSRGVGEQYF. CDR3 DNA: TGTGCCAGTAGTAGAGGGGTGGGGGAGCAGTACTTC. The full variable domain, completed using reference TRBV19 and TRBJ2-7, is DGGITQSPKYLFRKEGQNVTLSCEQNLNHDAMYWYRQDPGQGLRLIYYSQIVNDFQKGDIAEGYSVSREKKESFPLTVTSAQKNPTAFYLCASSRGVGEQYFGPGTRLTVT.

This clonotype was counted many times. V usage is TRBV20-1 and J usage is TRBJ1-5; D unclear. V lost 0 bases and J 0 bases, leaving 9 bases between the germline ends. The CDR3 runs to 15 residues. The germline gives CDR1 DFQATT, CDR2 SNEGSKA (reference sequence). DNA for the CDR3: TGCAGTGCTAGAGATCTCCGATTTAGCAATCAGCCCCAGCATTTT. Protein: CSARDLRFSNQPQHF.

This clonotype was seen at least ten times. This chain joins TRBV9 and TRBJ1-3, with D tentatively TRBD1 (5 bases). CDR1 is SGDLS, CDR2 YYNGEE, per germline. V lost 3 bases to trimming and J lost 2 bases, with 12 bases between them. This CDR3 has 15 amino acids. The CDR3 nucleotides are TGTGCCAGCAGCGACCGGGGCCGAACTGGAAACACCATATATTTT. The encoded protein is CASSDRGRTGNTIYF.

The CDR3 loop reads CAISGLAGAGYIEQFF. The CDR3 region has the DNA TGTGCCATCAGTGGACTAGCGGGAGCGGGGTATATTGAGCAGTTCTTC. The chain couples TRBV10-3 to TRBJ2-1; the match to TRBD2 covers 12 bases. Germline CDR1 ENHRY, CDR2 SYGVKD. The ends lost 4 bases at V and 9 bases at J; junction bases unmatched: 10. The length of the CDR3 is 16 residues.

This clonotype was recorded many times. V usage is TRBV5-6 and J usage is TRBJ2-1, with D possibly being TRBD2 (5 bases). The CDR3 spans 16 residues. Trimming cost V 4 bases and J 12 bases, with 26 bases left between them. Germline assignment: CDR1 SGHDT and CDR2 YYEEEE. CDR3 sequence reads: CASSLGPPRAGAAQFF. CDR3 sequence (DNA): TGTGCCAGCAGCCTCGGGCCCCCGAGAGCCGGAGCGGCGCAGTTCTTC.

This clonotype was detected many times. The V and J genes are TRBV12-3 or TRBV12-4 and TRBJ1-1; 7 bases fit TRBD1. With V trimmed by 2 bases and J by 5 bases, 5 bases remained unmatched. The CDR3 has 14 amino acids. Written as DNA, the CDR3 is TGTGCCAGCAGTTTAAGCAGGGGGGGGACTGAAGCTTTCTTT. Its translation: CASSLSRGGTEAFF.

This CDR3 reads CSAEDRTSGTSYEQYF. CDR3 DNA: TGCAGTGCGGAAGATCGGACTAGCGGGACCTCCTACGAGCAGTACTTC. The chain links TRBV20-1 to TRBJ2-7; the match to TRBD2 covers 12 bases. There are 16 residues in the CDR3. The junction had 9 bases not matched to a gene; V was cut back by 6 bases and J by 0 bases. Per the germline V gene, CDR1 is DFQATT and CDR2 is SNEGSKA (reference sequence).

The rearrangement links TRBV2 to TRBJ1-6; the D gene is possibly TRBD1 (6 bases). CDR1 and CDR2 (germline): SNHLY, FYNNEI. The CDR3 runs 17 residues. Trimming stripped 0 bases from V and 9 bases from J, with 18 bases between. The CDR3 region has the DNA TGTGCCAGCAGTGAAGCGCCAGTCAGGGGCGGCAGTTCACCCCTCCACTTT. It translates to CASSEAPVRGGSSPLHF.

This clonotype came up many times. The chain links TRBV6-1 to TRBJ2-1; TRBD2 is a possible D gene (6 bases). There are 14 residues in the CDR3. Between the trimmed V and J ends, which lost 8 bases and 6 bases, there was a span of 17 bases. Germline V gene data show CDR1 as MNHNS and CDR2 as SASEGT. Here the CDR3 reads CASLTGGAGNEQFF. CDR3 sequence (DNA): TGTGCCAGCCTCACCGGCGGGGCGGGCAATGAGCAGTTCTTC.

This clonotype appeared many times. The rearrangement uses TRBV7-9 and TRBJ1-1; unclear D gene. With 5 bases removed from V and 4 bases from J, the gap between germline ends came to 17 bases. The CDR3 length is 15 residues. Germline lookup yields CDR1 SEHNR and CDR2 FQNEAQ (reference sequence). Here the CDR3 DNA reads TGTGCCAGCAGCCCCGCGGTGATCCGAGTCACTGAAGCTTTCTTT. Its protein is CASSPAVIRVTEAFF. Full variable domain (remainder filled in from reference TRBV7-9 and TRBJ1-1): DTGVSQNPRHKITKRGQNVTFRCDPISEHNRLYWYRQTLGQGPEFLTYFQNEAQLEKSRLLSDRFSAERPKGSFSTLEIQRTEQGDSAMYLCASSPAVIRVTEAFFGQGTRLTVV.